The rows below give T cell receptor beta chains drawn from one sample of a study of blood T cell repertoires in COVID-19. Only in-frame clones appear in the TCRdb table, and some are missing; sequencing was by immunoSEQ multiplex PCR. The data contain more than 95,000 clones, roughly 80% of them singletons. Specimen: peripheral blood. All receptors derive from a man aged 60-69 years with acute or convalescent COVID-19. Both conserved end residues are part of each CDR3. Fields, in order: V gene, clone size, J gene, D gene, CDR3 protein, CDR3 DNA. The D gene is left open where the match is weak. A clone size is listed for some rows: how often the clone was seen (once, few, many), or a class if it is expanded.

V: TRBV2; size: NA; J: TRBJ2-2; D: TRBD1; CDR3: CASSYWDSTTGELFF; DNA: TGTGCCAGCAGTTATTGGGACAGTACCACCGGGGAGCTGTTTTTT
V: TRBV7-9; size: NA; J: TRBJ2-3; D: TRBD1; CDR3: CASSPLWTGVEADTQYF; DNA: TGTGCCAGCAGCCCGCTGTGGACAGGGGTTGAGGCAGATACGCAGTATTTT
V: TRBV7-7; size: NA; J: TRBJ2-7; D: TRBD1; CDR3: CASSPEGTGGNEQYF; DNA: TGTGCTAGCAGCCCAGAAGGGACAGGGGGTAACGAGCAGTACTTC
V: TRBV19; size: NA; J: TRBJ2-1; D: TRBD1; CDR3: CASTLHLGQGAGGNEQFF; DNA: TGTGCCAGTACCCTTCACCTCGGACAGGGGGCGGGGGGCAATGAGCAGTTCTTC
V: TRBV11-2; size: NA; J: TRBJ1-2; D: NA; CDR3: CASSLDQGGWRPPTF; DNA: TGTGCCAGCAGCTTAGATCAAGGGGGATGGAGACCACCGACCTTC
V: TRBV6-5; size: NA; J: TRBJ2-7; D: NA; CDR3: CASRILFSSYEQYF; DNA: TGTGCCAGCAGGATTCTCTTTAGCTCCTACGAGCAGTACTTC
V: TRBV7-8; size: NA; J: TRBJ1-6; D: TRBD1; CDR3: CASSPGQANSPLHF; DNA: TGTGCCAGCAGCCCGGGACAGGCAAATTCACCCCTCCACTTT
V: TRBV7-9; size: NA; J: TRBJ2-1; D: TRBD2; CDR3: CASRYSGGINEQFF; DNA: TGTGCCAGCAGATATAGCGGGGGAATAAATGAGCAGTTCTTC
V: TRBV29-1; size: NA; J: TRBJ2-4; D: NA; CDR3: CSVLTARGGALNIQYF; DNA: TGCAGCGTTTTAACCGCTAGAGGAGGTGCTTTAAACATTCAGTACTTC
V: TRBV7-9; size: NA; J: TRBJ2-2; D: TRBD1; CDR3: CASSLGQGLNTGELFF; DNA: TGTGCCAGCAGCTTAGGACAGGGGCTGAACACCGGGGAGCTGTTTTTT
V: TRBV29-1; size: NA; J: TRBJ2-3; D: TRBD2; CDR3: CSVGGLAGETDTQYF; DNA: TGCAGCGTCGGGGGACTAGCGGGGGAAACAGATACGCAGTATTTT
V: TRBV7-2; size: NA; J: TRBJ2-1; D: TRBD2; CDR3: CASSLSGGPEQFF; DNA: TGTGCCAGCAGCTTGTCGGGGGGGCCAGAGCAGTTCTTC
V: TRBV18; size: NA; J: TRBJ2-7; D: NA; CDR3: CASSPAQGYEQYF; DNA: TGTGCCAGCTCACCGGCGCAGGGCTACGAGCAGTACTTC
V: TRBV5-4; size: NA; J: TRBJ2-1; D: TRBD2; CDR3: CASSLSGTSGAYNEQFF; DNA: TGTGCCAGCAGCTTGTCGGGGACTAGCGGTGCCTACAATGAGCAGTTCTTC
V: TRBV5-4; size: few; J: TRBJ2-1; D: NA; CDR3: CASSSTYNEQFF; DNA: TGTGCCAGCAGCTCCACTTACAATGAGCAGTTCTTC
V: TRBV7-9; size: NA; J: TRBJ2-1; D: NA; CDR3: CASSLEEGPRRNEQFF; DNA: TGTGCCAGCAGCTTAGAAGAGGGCCCCAGGCGCAATGAGCAGTTCTTC
V: TRBV29-1; size: NA; J: TRBJ2-1; D: TRBD2; CDR3: CSGGRARNEQFF; DNA: TGCAGCGGCGGGAGGGCCCGGAATGAGCAGTTCTTC
V: TRBV5-4; size: NA; J: TRBJ2-4; D: NA; CDR3: CASSLPNRRGAKNIQYF; DNA: TGTGCCAGCAGCTTACCCAATCGGCGGGGAGCCAAAAACATTCAGTACTTC
V: TRBV27; size: NA; J: TRBJ1-4; D: NA; CDR3: CASSFRSYNEKLFF; DNA: TGTGCCAGCAGTTTTCGTTCCTATAATGAAAAACTGTTTTTT
V: TRBV28; size: once; J: TRBJ2-3; D: TRBD1; CDR3: CASSEPGQGLPSTDTQYF; DNA: TGTGCCAGCAGCGAACCGGGACAGGGGCTCCCCAGCACAGATACGCAGTATTTT
V: TRBV10-3; size: few; J: TRBJ1-1; D: NA; CDR3: CAISTRVDTEAFF; DNA: TGTGCCATCAGTACCAGGGTGGACACTGAAGCTTTCTTT
V: TRBV15; size: NA; J: TRBJ2-4; D: TRBD1; CDR3: CATSRGTGDIQYF; DNA: TGTGCCACCAGCAGGGGGACAGGGGACATTCAGTACTTC
V: TRBV28; size: NA; J: TRBJ2-1; D: TRBD2; CDR3: CASPPGLAGEDNEQFF; DNA: TGTGCCAGCCCCCCTGGGCTAGCGGGAGAGGATAATGAGCAGTTCTTC
V: TRBV7-2; size: NA; J: TRBJ1-4; D: TRBD1; CDR3: CASSLAQGANEKLFF; DNA: TGTGCCAGCAGCTTAGCACAGGGGGCGAATGAAAAACTGTTTTTT
V: TRBV7-9; size: NA; J: TRBJ1-1; D: NA; CDR3: CASSLAWSGEGYAEAFF; DNA: TGTGCCAGCAGCTTAGCGTGGTCAGGGGAAGGCTACGCTGAAGCTTTCTTT
V: TRBV5-5; size: NA; J: TRBJ1-2; D: NA; CDR3: CASSLALQTGYGYTF; DNA: TGTGCCAGCAGCTTGGCCCTACAAACAGGGTATGGCTACACCTTC
V: TRBV19; size: NA; J: TRBJ1-1; D: TRBD1; CDR3: CASSRRQGSMNTEAFF; DNA: TGTGCCAGTAGTCGAAGACAGGGGAGTATGAACACTGAAGCTTTCTTT
V: TRBV11-2; size: NA; J: TRBJ1-5; D: NA; CDR3: CASSLDYGTNQPQHF; DNA: TGTGCCAGCAGCTTAGATTACGGGACAAATCAGCCCCAGCATTTT
V: TRBV19; size: few; J: TRBJ1-5; D: TRBD1; CDR3: CASSQGGDRVPLKRPQHF; DNA: TGTGCCAGTAGCCAGGGGGGGGACAGGGTGCCCCTTAAACGGCCCCAGCATTTT
V: TRBV6-5; size: NA; J: TRBJ1-5; D: TRBD1; CDR3: CASSYSPGGNQPQHF; DNA: TGTGCCAGCAGTTACTCGCCAGGGGGGAATCAGCCCCAGCATTTT
V: TRBV11-2; size: NA; J: TRBJ2-7; D: TRBD2; CDR3: CASSEAGGSYEQYF; DNA: TGTGCCAGCAGCGAAGCGGGAGGGTCCTACGAGCAGTACTTC
V: TRBV4-3; size: NA; J: TRBJ2-1; D: TRBD2; CDR3: CASSQERLAYEQFF; DNA: TGCGCCAGCAGCCAAGAGAGACTAGCATATGAGCAGTTCTTC
V: TRBV27; size: NA; J: TRBJ1-2; D: TRBD1; CDR3: CASSLDRVELSGYTF; DNA: TGTGCCAGCAGTTTAGACAGGGTTGAGCTCTCTGGCTACACCTTC
V: TRBV7-3; size: NA; J: TRBJ2-2; D: TRBD1; CDR3: CASSSQGVGGTGELFF; DNA: TGTGCCAGCAGCTCACAGGGGGTGGGTGGCACCGGGGAGCTGTTTTTT
V: TRBV7-3; size: NA; J: TRBJ2-1; D: TRBD2; CDR3: CASSLMMAGGHNEQFF; DNA: TGTGCCAGCAGCTTAATGATGGCGGGGGGGCACAATGAGCAGTTCTTC
V: TRBV5-1; size: NA; J: TRBJ2-1; D: NA; CDR3: CASQTAGAYNEQFF; DNA: TGCGCCAGCCAAACGGCAGGGGCCTACAATGAGCAGTTCTTC
V: TRBV12-3/TRBV12-4; size: NA; J: TRBJ2-7; D: NA; CDR3: CASSLTRDNEQYF; DNA: TGTGCCAGCAGTTTAACCCGGGACAACGAGCAGTACTTC
V: TRBV4-2; size: few; J: TRBJ1-4; D: TRBD1; CDR3: CASSPTGDDNEKLFF; DNA: TGTGCCAGCAGCCCCACAGGGGATGATAATGAAAAACTGTTTTTT
V: TRBV28; size: NA; J: TRBJ2-3; D: TRBD2; CDR3: CASSPSSGRAGPDTQYF; DNA: TGTGCCAGCAGCCCCTCTAGCGGGAGGGCAGGGCCAGATACGCAGTATTTT
V: TRBV20-1; size: NA; J: TRBJ1-5; D: NA; CDR3: CSASTGRNQPQHF; DNA: TGCAGTGCTAGTACAGGCCGAAATCAGCCCCAGCATTTT
V: TRBV9; size: few; J: TRBJ2-1; D: TRBD2; CDR3: CASSVGVTSGEQFF; DNA: TGTGCCAGCAGCGTAGGCGTCACTAGCGGTGAGCAGTTCTTC
V: TRBV2; size: NA; J: TRBJ1-2; D: NA; CDR3: CASLTGYGYTF; DNA: TGTGCCAGCTTAACGGGCTATGGCTACACCTTC
V: TRBV7-6; size: NA; J: TRBJ1-1; D: NA; CDR3: CASSLGTDREAFF; DNA: TGTGCCAGCAGCTTAGGGACGGACAGAGAAGCTTTCTTT
V: TRBV20-1; size: NA; J: TRBJ2-7; D: NA; CDR3: CSAYREGEQYF; DNA: TGCAGTGCTTACAGGGAGGGCGAGCAGTACTTC
V: TRBV6-6; size: NA; J: TRBJ2-4; D: NA; CDR3: CASSPGLPNIQYF; DNA: TGTGCCAGCAGTCCGGGACTTCCAAACATTCAGTACTTC
V: TRBV5-1; size: once; J: TRBJ2-2; D: TRBD1; CDR3: CASSLRQGAAGELFF; DNA: TGCGCCAGCAGCTTGCGTCAGGGGGCAGCCGGGGAGCTGTTTTTT
V: TRBV9; size: NA; J: TRBJ1-4; D: NA; CDR3: CASSGEGQGNEKLFF; DNA: TGTGCCAGCAGCGGGGAGGGACAAGGGAATGAAAAACTGTTTTTT
V: TRBV7-3; size: NA; J: TRBJ2-4; D: TRBD1; CDR3: CASSPRQGPKNIQYF; DNA: TGTGCCAGCAGCCCGAGACAGGGCCCCAAAAACATTCAGTACTTC
V: TRBV20-1; size: NA; J: TRBJ2-1; D: TRBD1; CDR3: CSVQQGFEQFF; DNA: TGCAGTGTCCAACAGGGGTTTGAGCAGTTCTTC
V: TRBV27; size: NA; J: TRBJ1-4; D: NA; CDR3: CASSLKQGPNEKLFF; DNA: TGTGCCAGCAGTTTGAAACAGGGTCCTAATGAAAAACTGTTTTTT
V: TRBV19; size: NA; J: TRBJ2-1; D: TRBD2; CDR3: CASSILTTSGTYNEQFF; DNA: TGTGCCAGTAGTATCCTGACCACTAGCGGAACCTACAATGAGCAGTTCTTC
V: TRBV7-9; size: NA; J: TRBJ1-4; D: NA; CDR3: CASSPSPGDEKLFF; DNA: TGTGCCAGCAGCCCATCGCCGGGAGATGAAAAACTGTTTTTT
V: TRBV5-6; size: NA; J: TRBJ2-1; D: TRBD1; CDR3: CASSLASGGYNEQFF; DNA: TGTGCCAGCAGCTTGGCCTCAGGGGGCTACAATGAGCAGTTCTTC
V: TRBV5-1; size: few; J: TRBJ1-3; D: NA; CDR3: CASSFGSGNTIYF; DNA: TGCGCCAGCAGCTTCGGCTCTGGAAACACCATATATTTT
V: TRBV9; size: NA; J: TRBJ2-7; D: NA; CDR3: CASSVAPGIYEQYF; DNA: TGTGCCAGCAGCGTGGCCCCGGGTATTTACGAGCAGTACTTC
V: TRBV6-2/TRBV6-3; size: NA; J: TRBJ2-4; D: TRBD2; CDR3: CASSHGTSGRTYSLAKNIQYF; DNA: TGTGCCAGCAGCCACGGGACTAGCGGGAGGACCTATTCACTAGCCAAAAACATTCAGTACTTC
V: TRBV7-2; size: NA; J: TRBJ1-2; D: TRBD1; CDR3: CASSLVPSQGRWGYTF; DNA: TGTGCCAGCAGCTTAGTACCCTCACAGGGGAGGTGGGGCTACACCTTC
V: TRBV3-1/TRBV3-2; size: NA; J: TRBJ2-7; D: TRBD2; CDR3: CASSPIGLAGVTYEQYF; DNA: TGTGCCAGCAGCCCCATCGGACTAGCGGGAGTGACCTACGAGCAGTACTTC